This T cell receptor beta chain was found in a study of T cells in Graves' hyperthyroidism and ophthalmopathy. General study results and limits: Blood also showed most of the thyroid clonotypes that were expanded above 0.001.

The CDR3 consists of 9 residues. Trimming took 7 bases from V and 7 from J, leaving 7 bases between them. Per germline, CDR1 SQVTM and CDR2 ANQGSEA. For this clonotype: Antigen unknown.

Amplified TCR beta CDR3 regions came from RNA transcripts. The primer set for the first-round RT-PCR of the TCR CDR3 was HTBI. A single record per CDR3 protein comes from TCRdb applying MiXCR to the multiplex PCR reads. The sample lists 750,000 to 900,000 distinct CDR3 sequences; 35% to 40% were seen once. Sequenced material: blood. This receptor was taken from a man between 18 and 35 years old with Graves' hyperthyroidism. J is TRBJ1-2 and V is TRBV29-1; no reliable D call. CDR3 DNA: TGCAGCGCCTTTCCTGGCTACACCTTC. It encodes CSAFPGYTF.